This T cell receptor beta chain is from a study of vaccination effects on CD4 cells after COVID-19. Before sequencing, viral peptide pools were used by the ViraFEST assay to expand antigen-specific CD4+ T cells. A 10-day culture period preceded the isolation of CD4+ T cells. It was two doses of either the BNT162b2 or mRNA-1273 vaccine that participants received. This CDR3 spans 13 amino acids. Assay: immunoSEQ multiplex PCR; the TCRdb copy retains only in-frame clones and omits some. The sample holds about 46,000 clones, about 76% seen once. As to this clone: The target antigen is unknown.

This sequence originates from a human donor who received a COVID-19 vaccine. The chain joins TRBV21-1 to TRBJ2-7. TRBV21-1 is annotated as a pseudogene. This sample comprised CD4+ T cells from PBMCs cultured with HCoV-OC43 spike peptides, obtained after COVID-19 vaccination. Documented subset: HCoV-OC43 spike overlapping peptide pool stimulation. The CDR3 loop reads CASSKNGTHEQYF. The CDR3 region has the DNA TGTGCCAGCAGCAAAAACGGGACGCACGAGCAGTACTTC.